This entry lists 9 T cell receptor beta chains sequenced from one sample in a study of blood T cell repertoires in COVID-19. Produced via immunoSEQ multiplex PCR; TCRdb's table is partial and in-frame only. The sample records about 350,000 clones, approximately 89% being singletons. The sequencing sample was made of peripheral blood. Source of these receptors: a woman under 30 who had recovered from COVID-19.

This chain connects TRBV27 to TRBJ1-1, with TRBD1 matching over 8 bases. This CDR3 contains 13 residues. Germline lookup yields CDR1 MNHEY and CDR2 SMNVEV (reference sequence). V lost 6 bases and J lost 4; bases outside the gene matches: 4. CDR3: CASRLTGGTEAFF. The CDR3 DNA reads as TGTGCCAGCAGGCTTACAGGGGGCACTGAAGCTTTCTTT.

Here the CDR3 DNA reads TGTGCCAGCAGCACACAGACAGGGCTCCAAGAGACCCAGTACTTC. This codes for CASSTQTGLQETQYF. This chain connects TRBV7-2 to TRBJ2-5, with TRBD1 matching over 7 bases. V lost 5 bases to trimming and J lost 1 base; unmatched junction nucleotides: 7. Germline values: CDR1 SGHTA, CDR2 FQGNSA. This CDR3 comprises 15 residues.

The chain combines TRBV11-3 with TRBJ2-7, with TRBD2 matching over 8 bases. V shed 7 bases, J shed 0 bases, and the junction held 8 bases outside the gene matches. The CDR3 covers 15 residues. Germline V lookup: CDR1 SGHNT, CDR2 YENEEA. DNA for the CDR3: TGTGCCAGCACCCCAGCGGGAGTCAGCTCCTACGAGCAGTACGTC. Translated: CASTPAGVSSYEQYV.

With regard to this clone: The same CDR3 can be traced to other DNA sequences in this sample. The rearrangement uses TRBV3-1 (or the pseudogene TRBV3-2) and TRBJ2-3; tentatively, D is TRBD2 (6 bases). CDR3 length equals 13 residues. V shed 1 base and J shed 6 bases, with 8 bases lying between them. Germline V gives CDR1 LGHDT, CDR2 YNNKEL (reference sequence). The CDR3 region is CASSQAGADTQYF. The CDR3, as DNA: TGTGCCAGCAGCCAAGCGGGAGCGGATACGCAGTATTTT.

The chain is built from TRBV11-3 and TRBJ1-5; a possible D gene is TRBD1 (5 bases). The CDR3 sequence is 15 residues long. Looked up from germline, CDR1 is SGHNT and CDR2 is YENEEA. Trimming pared 1 base from V and 2 bases from J, leaving 9 bases between. CDR3 bases: TGTGCCAGCAGCTTAGGGCAGGGCGGCAATCAGCCCCAGCATTTT. This sequence encodes CASSLGQGGNQPQHF.

The V call is TRBV30, the J call TRBJ2-7; possibly TRBD2 for D (6 bases). Between the trimmed V and J ends, which lost 8 bases and 0 bases, there was a span of 14 bases. Germline V gene sequence: CDR1 GTSNPN, CDR2 SVGIG (reference sequence). The CDR3 sequence is 13 residues long. The DNA for the CDR3 is TGTGCCGTGAGAGGAGGGCACTCCTACGAGCAGTACGTC. It specifies CAVRGGHSYEQYV.

The table lists this clone with a count of one. DNA for the CDR3: TGTGCCAGCAGCCGAATAGACATTCCTGGCTACACCTTC. It specifies CASSRIDIPGYTF. The V call is TRBV7-9, the J call TRBJ1-2, with D hard to call. V lost 5 bases and J lost 7, with 14 bases in between. CDR1 is SEHNR, CDR2 FQNEAQ, per germline (reference sequence). The CDR3 spans 13 residues.

The rearrangement uses TRBV6-2 or TRBV6-3 and TRBJ2-1; 12 bases map to TRBD2. This CDR3 spans 17 amino acids. Germline V gene sequence: CDR1 MNHEY, CDR2 SVGEGT. The V and J ends lost 2 bases and 1 base, in that order; junction bases with no gene match: 3. The CDR3 bases are TGTGCCAGCAGTTACCCTAGCGGGAGGGCGTCCTACAATGAGCAGTTCTTC. It yields the protein CASSYPSGRASYNEQFF.

This clone was observed once. The chain combines TRBV12-3 or TRBV12-4 with TRBJ1-2; D perhaps matches TRBD1 (5 bases). Trimming shortened V by 1 base and J by 7 bases, and 7 bases separated the two germline ends. CDR3 length: 12 residues. CDR3 in amino acids: CASSLEGLGYTF. CDR3 DNA sequence: TGTGCCAGCAGTTTAGAGGGGCTTGGCTACACCTTC.